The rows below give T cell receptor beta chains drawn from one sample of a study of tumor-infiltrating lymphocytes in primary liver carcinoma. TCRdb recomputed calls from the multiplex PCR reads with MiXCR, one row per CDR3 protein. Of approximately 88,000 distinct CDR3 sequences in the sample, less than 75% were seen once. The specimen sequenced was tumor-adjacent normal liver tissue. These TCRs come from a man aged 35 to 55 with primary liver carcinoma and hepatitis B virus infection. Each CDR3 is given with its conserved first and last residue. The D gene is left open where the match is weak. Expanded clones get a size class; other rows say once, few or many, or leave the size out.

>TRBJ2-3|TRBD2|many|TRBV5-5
TGTGCCAGCAGCTTGGCGGGACTAGCGGGGACCACAGATACGCAGTATTTT
CASSLAGLAGTTDTQYF
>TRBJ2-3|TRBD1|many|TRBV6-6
TGTGCCAGCAGTTACGTCTGGGTCAGGGGGCTGACAGATACGCAGTATTTT
CASSYVWVRGLTDTQYF
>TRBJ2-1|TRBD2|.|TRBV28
TGTGCCAGCACTGGAAGGGGGGGACTAGCGGATTACAATGATCAGTTCTTC
CASTGRGGLADYNDQFF
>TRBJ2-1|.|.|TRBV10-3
TGTGTCATCAGTGAGTCGCCCGGACGGGGGGCTAGGACCTCCTACAATGAGCAGTTCTTT
CVISESPGRGARTSYNEQFF
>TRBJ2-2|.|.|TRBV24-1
TGTGCCACCAGTGGTGGGGACGAGAGCGAGAACACCGGGGAGCTGTTTTTT
CATSGGDESENTGELFF
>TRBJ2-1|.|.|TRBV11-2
TGTGCCAGCAACGTCGACAGGCCCTCCTACAATGAGAAGTTCTTC
CASNVDRPSYNEKFF
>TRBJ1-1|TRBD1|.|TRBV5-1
TGCGCCAGCAGCTTGATCACAGGGGAGACTGAAGCTGTCTTT
CASSLITGETEAVF
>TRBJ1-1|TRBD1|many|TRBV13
TGTGCCAGCAGCTTCGGACAGGGAGCTTTCTTT
CASSFGQGAFF
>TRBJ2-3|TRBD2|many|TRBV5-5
TGTGCCAGCAGCCGGGGGGAGGGTAGCGGGAGGATCATCACAGATACGCAGTATTTT
CASSRGEGSGRIITDTQYF
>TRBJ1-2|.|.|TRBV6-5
.
CANSFPLQGGRDYGCTF
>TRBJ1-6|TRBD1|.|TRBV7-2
TGTGCCAGCAGCCAAACAGGGGATTCACCCCTCCACTTT
CASSQTGDSPLHF
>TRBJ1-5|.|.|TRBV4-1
TGCGCCAGCAGCCACCTCGGGGGTGGGCAGCCCCATCATTTT
CASSHLGGGQPHHF
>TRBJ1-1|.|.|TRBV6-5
TGTGCCAGCAGTTATACTAGGGGAGGGGGGCTTGAAGCTCTCTTT
CASSYTRGGGLEALF
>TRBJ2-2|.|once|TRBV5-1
TGCGCCAGCAGCTTGGCAGGGCGAACGGACGCCGGGGAGCTGTTTTTT
CASSLAGRTDAGELFF
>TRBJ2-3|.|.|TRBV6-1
TGTGCCAGCAGGAGGGCGGTAGCAGATACGCAGTATTTT
CASRRAVADTQYF
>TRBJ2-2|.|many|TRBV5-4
TGTGCCAGCAGCTTGCCCGGAACTCTCACCGGGGAGCTGTTTTTT
CASSLPGTLTGELFF
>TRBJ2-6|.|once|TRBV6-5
TGTGCCAGCAGTTACTTAGGCGGCTCTGGGGCCAATGCCCTGACTTTC
CASSYLGGSGANALTF
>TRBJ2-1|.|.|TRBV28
TGTGCTAGCAGTAAGGTGAATGAGCAGCTCTTC
CASSKVNEQLF
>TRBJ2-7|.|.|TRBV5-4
TGTGCCAGCAGCCCAGGCTTCTCCTATGAGCAGTACTTC
CASSPGFSYEQYF
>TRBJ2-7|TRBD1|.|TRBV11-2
TGTGCCAGCAGTTCAGCCGGGACAGGATACGAGCAGTATTTC
CASSSAGTGYEQYF
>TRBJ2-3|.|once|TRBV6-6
TGTGCCAGCAGTTACACGGGAGATACGCAGTACTTT
CASSYTGDTQYF
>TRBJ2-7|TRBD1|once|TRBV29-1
TGCAGCGTGAAAAGGACAGGGCCCCTCAAGGAGCAGTACTTT
CSVKRTGPLKEQYF
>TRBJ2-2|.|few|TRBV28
TGTGCCAGCACGAGGGGACAGAACACCGGGGAGCTGTTTTTT
CASTRGQNTGELFF
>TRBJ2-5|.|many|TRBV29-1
TGCAGCGTTGAGAAGCGGGCCCAGTACTTC
CSVEKRAQYF
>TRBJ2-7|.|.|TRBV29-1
TGCAGCGTTGAGGTGGCCAACGGGAGTTACGAGCAGTACTTC
CSVEVANGSYEQYF
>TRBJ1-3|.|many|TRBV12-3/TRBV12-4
TGTGCCAGCAGTGAAACAGCTTCTGGAAACACCATATATTTT
CASSETASGNTIYF
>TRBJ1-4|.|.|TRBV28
TGTGCCAGCAGTTCTAATGAAAAACTGTTTTTT
CASSSNEKLFF
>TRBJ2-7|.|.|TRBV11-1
TGTGCCAGCAGCTTTCACCCCTCAAGCGGGTTAAACTCCTACGAGCAGTACTTC
CASSFHPSSGLNSYEQYF
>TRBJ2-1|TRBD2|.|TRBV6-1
TGTGCCAGCAGTGAGAGGGCGAGCGGGAGTACCTACTATGAGCAGTTCTTC
CASSERASGSTYYEQFF
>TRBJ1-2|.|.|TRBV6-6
TGTGCCAGCAGTTGTTCCCGGGGGAACTATGGCTACACCTTC
CASSCSRGNYGYTF
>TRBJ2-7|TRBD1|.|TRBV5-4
TGTACCAACAGTGGGACAGGGTCTAACTACGAGCAGTACTTC
CTNSGTGSNYEQYF
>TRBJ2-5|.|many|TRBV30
TGTGCCTGGATCGGACAGCAAGAGACCCAGTACTTC
CAWIGQQETQYF
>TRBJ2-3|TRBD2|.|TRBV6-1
TGTGCCAGCATTCAATTAGCGGGTTTAACCACAGGTACGCGGTATTTT
CASIQLAGLTTGTRYF
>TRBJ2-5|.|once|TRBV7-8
TGTGCCAGCAGCTCAGTGATGACGGGAGTAGGGGAGACCCAGTACTTC
CASSSVMTGVGETQYF
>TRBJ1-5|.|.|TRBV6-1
TGTGCCAGTAGTGAACCAGCTAGCGGGTCGTATAGCACAGATACGCAGCATTTT
CASSEPASGSYSTDTQHF
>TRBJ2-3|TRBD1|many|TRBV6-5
TGTGCCAGCGGCCGAACAGGGGGCACAGATACGCAGTATTTT
CASGRTGGTDTQYF
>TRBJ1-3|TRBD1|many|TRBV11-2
TGTGCCAGCAGCCCTTTGGACAGGGGGCTAAACACCATATATTTT
CASSPLDRGLNTIYF
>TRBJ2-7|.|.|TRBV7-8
TGTGTCAGCAGCTTAGATTACTACGAGCAGTACTTC
CVSSLDYYEQYF
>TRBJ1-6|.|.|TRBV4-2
TGTGCTAGCAGCGAATCCCGAGGGGGGGCTTATTTACCCCTCCACTTT
CASSESRGGAYLPLHF
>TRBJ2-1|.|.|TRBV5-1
TGCGCCAGCAGCTTGGCCGGGCAAGCGGGCCCCATTAGGTCCTACAATGAGCAGTTCTTC
CASSLAGQAGPIRSYNEQFF
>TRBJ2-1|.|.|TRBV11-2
TGTACCAGCAGCTCCGCAGCAGGCGGTAATGAGCAGTTATTC
CTSSSAAGGNEQLF
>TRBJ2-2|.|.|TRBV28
TGTGCCAGCAGCCTAGGGCTAACGTATGGCACCGGGAAGCTGTTTTTT
CASSLGLTYGTGKLFF
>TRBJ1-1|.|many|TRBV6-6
TGTGCCAGCAGTTCCGTCAGTCACGCTTTCTTT
CASSSVSHAFF
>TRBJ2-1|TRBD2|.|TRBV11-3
TGTGCCAGCAGCTTAGTCTGGACTAGCAATGAGAAGCTCTTC
CASSLVWTSNEKLF
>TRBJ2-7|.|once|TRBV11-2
TGTGCCAGCAGCTTAGACTTCGGGACACCCAGCTCCTATGAGAAGTATTTC
CASSLDFGTPSSYEKYF
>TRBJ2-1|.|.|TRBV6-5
TGTGCCAGCAGTTACCAAGAACTATCGGGAGAAGCTGAGCAGTTCTTC
CASSYQELSGEAEQFF
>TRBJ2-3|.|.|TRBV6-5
.
CVSSYPCRDTQYF
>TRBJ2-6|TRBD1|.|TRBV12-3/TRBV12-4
TGTGCCAGCAGGGGGACAGGTGCAGACTCTGGGATCAACGTCCTGACTTTC
CASRGTGADSGINVLTF
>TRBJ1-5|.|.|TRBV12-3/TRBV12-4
TGTGTCAGCAATACCACTCGGGAGCCCCATCATTTT
CVSNTTREPHHF
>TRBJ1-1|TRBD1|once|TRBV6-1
TGTGCCAGCAGTCCACAGGGGGCGAGAGCTGAAGCTTTCTTT
CASSPQGARAEAFF
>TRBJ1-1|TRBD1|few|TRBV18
TGTGCCAGCTCACCCGGACAGGACATGAACACTGAAGCTTTCTTT
CASSPGQDMNTEAFF
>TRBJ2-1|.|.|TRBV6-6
TGTGCCAGCAGTTCTCCGGAGACTAGTGGCTCCTACAATGAGCAGTTCTTC
CASSSPETSGSYNEQFF
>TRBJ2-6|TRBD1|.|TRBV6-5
TGTGCCAGCAGTCTCTGGACAGGGATGAAAGCTGGGGCCAATGTCATGACTTTC
CASSLWTGMKAGANVMTF
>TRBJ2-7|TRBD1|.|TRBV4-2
TGTGCCAGCAGTCAAGAGGGGGCTGGCTCCTACGAGCGGTACTTC
CASSQEGAGSYERYF